This T cell receptor (beta chain) was documented in a study of shared clonotypes between healthy human individuals. TCRdb's copy holds only in-frame clones and misses some; the assay was immunoSEQ multiplex PCR. This sample has around 2.1 million clones, with approximately 95% found just once. This CDR3 has 15 residues. V was cut by 6 bases and J by 8 bases, with 23 bases left in between. Germline CDR1 and CDR2: SGHRS and YFSETQ. Material: naive CD4+ T cells sorted from blood. Indicated subset: CD45RA+ positively selected. V gene TRBV5-1 combines with J gene TRBJ1-2; unclear D gene. The origin of this receptor is a man aged 18-30 years in good health. The CDR3 DNA follows: TGCGCCAGCAAGTTTTCGGGGAAAACAAGCGACGGCTACACCTTC. Its protein product is CASKFSGKTSDGYTF.